The rows below give T cell receptor beta chains drawn from one sample of a study of shared clonotypes between healthy human individuals. Data came from immunoSEQ multiplex PCR; TCRdb stores just in-frame clones and leaves some out. The sample includes roughly 2.4 million clones, approximately 96% seen only once; the top ten take more than 0.1%. Sequenced input: naive CD4+ T cells sorted from blood. These receptor sequences come from a young man in good health. The CDR3 runs from the conserved cysteine through the conserved F or W. The D gene is left open where the match is weak. Clone size, where shown, is once, few, many, or a class for clones that have expanded.

D gene,J gene,V gene,clone size,CDR3 DNA,CDR3 protein
NA,TRBJ1-1,TRBV30,NA,TGTGCCTGGGCGGGACTAGCCAGTGAAGCTTTCTTT,CAWAGLASEAFF
TRBD1,TRBJ2-7,TRBV9,NA,TGTGCCAGCAGCGTAGGGGGGACAGGTCGCGAGCAGTACTTC,CASSVGGTGREQYF
NA,TRBJ2-7,TRBV12-5,NA,TGTGCTAGTGGTTTGGAGGGCCCCTACGAGCAGTACTTC,CASGLEGPYEQYF
NA,TRBJ1-1,TRBV30,NA,TGTGCCTGGAGACCCAGGGACCTTGAAGCTTTCTTT,CAWRPRDLEAFF
NA,TRBJ1-5,TRBV4-3,NA,TGCGCCAGCAGCCAAGGGTTGAATCAGCCCCAGCATTTT,CASSQGLNQPQHF
NA,TRBJ1-1,TRBV28,once,TGTGCCAGCAGTCCCGTCCCAGGGTCGGTCGTAGCTTTCTTT,CASSPVPGSVVAFF
TRBD2,TRBJ2-1,TRBV30,NA,TGTGCCTGGAGTGTACATCTAGCGGGGGGGCGGCGGAATGAGCAGTTCTTC,CAWSVHLAGGRRNEQFF
NA,TRBJ2-1,TRBV19,NA,TGTGCCAGTAGCTTTCGGGACGTCCGGAATGAGCAGTTCTTC,CASSFRDVRNEQFF
NA,TRBJ1-5,TRBV30,NA,TGTGCCTGGAGTGTTAAGTCTGGGGCCGGACAGCCCCAGCATTTT,CAWSVKSGAGQPQHF
NA,TRBJ1-4,TRBV18,once,TGTGCCAGCTCACCGTGGGGTTCAACTAATGAAAAACTGTTTTTT,CASSPWGSTNEKLFF
NA,TRBJ1-3,TRBV7-7,NA,TGTGCTAGCAGCCCATCCCCCTTCAGGGACTCTGGAAACACCATATATTTT,CASSPSPFRDSGNTIYF
NA,TRBJ2-3,TRBV28,NA,TGTGCCAGCACATGGGGCGGGGGCACAGATACGCAGTATTTT,CASTWGGGTDTQYF
NA,TRBJ2-2,TRBV11-3,NA,TGTGCCAGCAGTTTAGGTAGACACACCGGGGAGCTGTTTTTT,CASSLGRHTGELFF
TRBD2,TRBJ2-7,TRBV18,NA,TGTGCCAGCTCACCACCGGGGGGACTAGCGGGTGAGCAGTACTTC,CASSPPGGLAGEQYF
TRBD2,TRBJ2-2,TRBV5-1,NA,TGCGCCAGCAGCTCACTAGCGGAAACGAACACCGGGGAGCTGTTTTTT,CASSSLAETNTGELFF
TRBD1,TRBJ1-2,TRBV5-1,NA,TGCGCCAGCAGCTTGTCCGGGACAGGGGGCGGCTACACCTTC,CASSLSGTGGGYTF
NA,TRBJ1-6,TRBV5-6,NA,TGTGCCAGCAGCTTCGCCGGGGGCGGATCACCCCTCCACTTT,CASSFAGGGSPLHF
NA,TRBJ1-1,TRBV18,once,TGTGCCAGCTCACCTGACATCCAGAACACTGAAGCTTTCTTT,CASSPDIQNTEAFF
TRBD1,TRBJ1-1,TRBV7-2,NA,TGTGCCAGCAGCTTAGACAGGGGGTTTGCTGAAGCTTTCTTT,CASSLDRGFAEAFF
NA,TRBJ2-7,TRBV19,NA,TGTGCCAGTAGTATAGTACGGGACACTGTCTACGAGCAGTACTTC,CASSIVRDTVYEQYF